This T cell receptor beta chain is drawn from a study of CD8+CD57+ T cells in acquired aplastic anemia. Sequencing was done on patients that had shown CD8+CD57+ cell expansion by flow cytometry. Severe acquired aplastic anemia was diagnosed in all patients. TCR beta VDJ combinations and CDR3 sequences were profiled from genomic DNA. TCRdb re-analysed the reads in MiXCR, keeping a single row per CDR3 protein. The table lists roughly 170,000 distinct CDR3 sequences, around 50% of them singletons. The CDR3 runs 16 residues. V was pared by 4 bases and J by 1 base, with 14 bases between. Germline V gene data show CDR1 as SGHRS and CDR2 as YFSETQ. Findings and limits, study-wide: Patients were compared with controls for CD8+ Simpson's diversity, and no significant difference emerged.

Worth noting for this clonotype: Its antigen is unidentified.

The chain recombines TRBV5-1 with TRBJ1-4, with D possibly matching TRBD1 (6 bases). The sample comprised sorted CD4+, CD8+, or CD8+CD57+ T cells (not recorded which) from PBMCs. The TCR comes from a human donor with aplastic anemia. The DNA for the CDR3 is TGCGCCAGCAGCCCACGGGACACCGAAACTAATGAAAAACTGTTTTTT. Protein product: CASSPRDTETNEKLFF.